These T cell receptor beta chains were read from a single sample in a study of T-cell reconstitution after alpha-beta-depleted transplantation in children. TCRdb ran MiXCR on the PCR reads and lists one entry per CDR3 protein. The sample carries over 550,000 distinct CDR3 sequences, roughly 10% recorded once. The source material was PBMCs from the stem cell graft donor, sampled from the stem cell graft. These receptors were obtained from a human donor who donated a stem cell graft to a child with acute myeloid leukemia. The CDR3 runs from the conserved cysteine through the conserved F or W. The D gene is left open where the match is weak. The size entry is marked missing in some rows and otherwise reads once, few, many or a size class.

v_call	d_call	clone_size	j_call	cdr3_aa
TRBV6-5	-	many	TRBJ2-2	CASSYSGGLSTGELFF
TRBV4-2	TRBD2	-	TRBJ2-7	CASSQVSGSAYEQYF
TRBV7-2	-	-	TRBJ2-7	CASRNPTETYEQYF
TRBV6-1	TRBD1	-	TRBJ1-2	CASTRGTDSYNYGYTF
TRBV7-2	TRBD2	few	TRBJ2-1	CASSSEGLASDEQFF
TRBV20-1	-	few	TRBJ2-7	CSARALKGPESSYEQYF
TRBV5-5	TRBD2	-	TRBJ2-3	CASSLLAGGLGTDTQYF
TRBV24-1	TRBD2	many	TRBJ2-2	CATLGGKNTGELFF
TRBV11-2	-	-	TRBJ2-3	CATKLPGTDTQYF
TRBV12-3/TRBV12-4	TRBD2	-	TRBJ2-7	CASSSRLAGVHYEQYF
TRBV20-1	TRBD2	-	TRBJ2-7	CSARSGITYEQYF
TRBV20-1	TRBD2	many	TRBJ2-5	CSASGRAVETQYF
TRBV20-1	-	-	TRBJ2-7	CSASPRVSYEQYF
TRBV18	-	-	TRBJ2-7	CASSLKDSYEQYF
TRBV29-1	-	-	TRBJ2-5	CSVEPGTQETQHF
TRBV7-9	-	few	TRBJ1-5	CASSLSEHQPQHF
TRBV7-2	-	-	TRBJ2-1	CASSLGLIGNEQFF
TRBV15	-	-	TRBJ2-6	CATRGGGAGANVLTF
TRBV18	TRBD2	few	TRBJ2-1	CASSYLAGRVTHNEQFF
TRBV5-1	-	many	TRBJ2-7	CASSYDRGGYEQYF
TRBV20-1	-	many	TRBJ1-1	CSASGPYRNTEAFF
TRBV6-2/TRBV6-3	TRBD1	few	TRBJ2-1	CATMDRGPGEQFF
TRBV7-9	-	few	TRBJ2-5	CASSSNFGETQYF
TRBV10-3	TRBD2	many	TRBJ2-1	CAISDFSSGSSYNEQFF
TRBV20-1	TRBD2	-	TRBJ2-7	CCARDRGGRLEEQYF
TRBV29-1	-	-	TRBJ2-5	CSVTKGETQYF
TRBV2	TRBD1	-	TRBJ2-7	CASSPQGGKYEQYF
TRBV7-9	-	many	TRBJ1-5	CASSLGIAAGIQPQHF
TRBV4-3	-	-	TRBJ2-1	CASSHQSTSLGEQFF
TRBV29-1	-	few	TRBJ1-2	CSARQDGYTF
TRBV29-1	TRBD1	many	TRBJ2-7	CSVEDRTGFGYEQYF
TRBV3-1	-	few	TRBJ2-1	CASSRLHNEQFF
TRBV28	-	few	TRBJ2-3	CASSLAGLEDTQYF
TRBV7-4	-	few	TRBJ1-1	CASERETGTEAFF
TRBV7-9	TRBD1	few	TRBJ2-6	CASSSYRGSGANVLTF
TRBV20-1	-	few	TRBJ1-2	CSARDQTRRDGYTF
TRBV6-5	TRBD1	-	TRBJ1-2	CASSSADRALLGYTF
TRBV29-1	TRBD2	few	TRBJ2-3	CSVVDPPSSGSTDTQYF
TRBV9	-	many	TRBJ2-1	CASSVVGGASGFYEQFF
TRBV6-2/TRBV6-3	-	few	TRBJ2-1	CASSYSVGLSKQFF
TRBV13	-	-	TRBJ1-5	CASSLGPLQPQHF
TRBV18	-	many	TRBJ2-2	CASLPTRSGTNTGELFF
TRBV6-2/TRBV6-3	-	-	TRBJ2-2	CASSTYQNTGELFF
TRBV10-3	TRBD1	many	TRBJ2-3	CAIGRTGDTTDTQYF
TRBV11-1	TRBD2	-	TRBJ2-3	CASSSPARLAGVQDTQYF
TRBV3-1	-	-	TRBJ1-4	CASSPGRGGTNEKLFF
TRBV7-2	TRBD1	-	TRBJ2-3	CASSLAGQGALYTQYF
TRBV10-3	-	many	TRBJ2-7	CAISDRGPYEQYF
TRBV24-1	TRBD2	few	TRBJ2-1	CATSGASGRASEQFF
TRBV28	-	many	TRBJ1-2	CASSLKGFYGYTF
TRBV29-1	TRBD2	many	TRBJ2-3	CSKSSGLTDTQYF
TRBV30	TRBD2	-	TRBJ2-2	CAWSVATSGRATGELFF
TRBV29-1	-	many	TRBJ2-1	CSVGVGRNYNEQFF